This T cell receptor (beta chain) stems from a study of T cell responses to AZD1222 COVID-19 vaccine. Study-level results: Clonal diversity was possibly underestimated; the donors were predominantly white British and more often female.

About this clone: Antigen specificity is unknown.

Clones were read by immunoSEQ multiplex PCR, and TCRdb kept only the in-frame ones, dropping some. The sample records 100,000 to 150,000 clones, roughly nine tenths being singletons. The V and J ends lost 5 bases and 0 bases respectively, with 16 bases between them. Germline V gives CDR1 MGHDK, CDR2 SYGVNS. The CDR3 covers 16 residues. J is TRBJ1-1 and V is TRBV25-1, with a possible D match to TRBD1 (5 bases). The receptor was derived from an adult in good health. The material sequenced was peripheral blood, taken on day 0 of AZD1222 vaccination. The CDR3: CASSKGNSVVNTEAFF. The CDR3 DNA reads TGTGCCAGCAGTAAGGGGAACTCGGTAGTGAACACTGAAGCTTTCTTT.